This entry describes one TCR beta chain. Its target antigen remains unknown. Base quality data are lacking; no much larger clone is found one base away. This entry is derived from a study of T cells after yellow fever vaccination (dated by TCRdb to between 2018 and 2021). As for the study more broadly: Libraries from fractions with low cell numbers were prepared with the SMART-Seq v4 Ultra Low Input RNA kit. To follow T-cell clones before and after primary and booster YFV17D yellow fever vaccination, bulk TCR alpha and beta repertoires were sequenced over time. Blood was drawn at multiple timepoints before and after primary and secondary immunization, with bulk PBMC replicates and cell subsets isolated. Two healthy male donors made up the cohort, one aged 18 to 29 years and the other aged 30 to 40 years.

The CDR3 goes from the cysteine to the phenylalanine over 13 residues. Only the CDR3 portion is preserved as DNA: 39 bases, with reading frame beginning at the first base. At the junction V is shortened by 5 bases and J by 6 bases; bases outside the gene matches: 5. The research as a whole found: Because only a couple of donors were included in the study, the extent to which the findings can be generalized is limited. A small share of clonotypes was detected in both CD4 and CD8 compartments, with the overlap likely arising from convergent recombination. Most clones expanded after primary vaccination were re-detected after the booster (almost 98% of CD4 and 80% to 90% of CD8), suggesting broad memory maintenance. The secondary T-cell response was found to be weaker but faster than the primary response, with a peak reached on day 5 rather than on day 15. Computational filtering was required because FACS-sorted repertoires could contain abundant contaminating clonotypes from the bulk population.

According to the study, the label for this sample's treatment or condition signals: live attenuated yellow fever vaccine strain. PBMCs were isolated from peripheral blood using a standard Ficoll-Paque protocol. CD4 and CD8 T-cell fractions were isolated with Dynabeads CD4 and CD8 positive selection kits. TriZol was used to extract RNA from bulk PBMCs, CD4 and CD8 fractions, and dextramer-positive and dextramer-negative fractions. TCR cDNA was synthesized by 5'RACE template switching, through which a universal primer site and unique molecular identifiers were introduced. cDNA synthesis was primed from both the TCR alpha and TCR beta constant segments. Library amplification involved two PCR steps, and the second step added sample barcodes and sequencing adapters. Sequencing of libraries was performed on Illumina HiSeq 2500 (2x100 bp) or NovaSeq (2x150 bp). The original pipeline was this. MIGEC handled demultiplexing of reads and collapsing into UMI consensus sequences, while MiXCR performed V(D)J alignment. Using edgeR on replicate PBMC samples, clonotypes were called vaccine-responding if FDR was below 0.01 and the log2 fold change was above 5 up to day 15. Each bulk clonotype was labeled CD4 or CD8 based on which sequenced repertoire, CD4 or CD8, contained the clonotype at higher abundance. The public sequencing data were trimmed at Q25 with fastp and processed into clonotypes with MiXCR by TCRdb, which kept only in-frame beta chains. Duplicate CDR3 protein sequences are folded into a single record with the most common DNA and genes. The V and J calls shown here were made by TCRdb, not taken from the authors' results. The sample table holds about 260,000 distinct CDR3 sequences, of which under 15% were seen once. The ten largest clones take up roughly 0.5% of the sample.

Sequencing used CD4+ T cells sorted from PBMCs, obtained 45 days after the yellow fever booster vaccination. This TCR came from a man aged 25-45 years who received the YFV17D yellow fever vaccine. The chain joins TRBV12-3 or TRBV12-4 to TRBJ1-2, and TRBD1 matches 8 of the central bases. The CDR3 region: CASSTLTGDGYTF. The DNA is TGTGCCAGCAGTACTTTGACAGGGGATGGCTACACCTTC.